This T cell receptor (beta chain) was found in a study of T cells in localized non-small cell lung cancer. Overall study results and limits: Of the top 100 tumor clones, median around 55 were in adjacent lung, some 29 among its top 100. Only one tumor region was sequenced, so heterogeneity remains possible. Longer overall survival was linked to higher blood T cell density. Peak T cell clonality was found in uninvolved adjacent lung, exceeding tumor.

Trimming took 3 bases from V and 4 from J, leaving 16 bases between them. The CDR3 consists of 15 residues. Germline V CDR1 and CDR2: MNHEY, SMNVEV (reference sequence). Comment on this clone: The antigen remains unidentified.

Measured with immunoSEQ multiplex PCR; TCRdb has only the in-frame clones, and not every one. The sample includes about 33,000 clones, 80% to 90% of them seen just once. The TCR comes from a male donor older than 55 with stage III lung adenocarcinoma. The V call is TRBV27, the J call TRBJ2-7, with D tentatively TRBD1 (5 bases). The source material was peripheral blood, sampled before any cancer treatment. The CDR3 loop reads CASSFSSGPGYEQYF. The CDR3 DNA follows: TGTGCCAGCAGTTTCAGCTCAGGGCCTGGTTACGAGCAGTACTTC.